The 19 T cell receptor beta chains given below trace back to one sample, sequenced in a study of blood T cell repertoires in COVID-19. Some clones are missing from TCRdb's copy, which holds only in-frame ones; the method was immunoSEQ multiplex PCR. In the table there are about 250,000 clones, 83% of which are singletons. Sequenced material: peripheral blood. The receptors were sampled from a man aged 40-49 years with active or convalescent COVID-19.

The chain employs TRBV28 and TRBJ2-1; the match to TRBD1 covers 7 bases. V shed 8 bases, J shed 4 bases, and the junction held 11 bases outside the gene matches. CDR3 length equals 15 residues. Per germline, CDR1 MDHEN and CDR2 SYDVKM. The CDR3 bases are TGTGCCAGCGGAACAACAGGGGAGTGGTACAATGAGCAGTTCTTC. It is translated as CASGTTGEWYNEQFF.

This sequence joins TRBV11-3 and TRBJ1-1; the D is unclear. Per the germline V gene, CDR1 is SGHNT and CDR2 is YENEEA. The CDR3 totals 14 residues. Trimming took 5 bases from V and 6 from J, leaving 16 bases between them. The DNA for the CDR3 is TGTGCCAGCAGCAACCTCGTCCGGGATCCTGAAGCTTTCTTT. Translated, it gives CASSNLVRDPEAFF.

The rearrangement joins TRBV7-8 to TRBJ1-2; maybe TRBD1 (5 bases). Germline V gene data show CDR1 as SGHVS and CDR2 as FQNEAQ. Deletions cut 1 base from V and 4 bases from J, with 10 bases between. CDR3 length equals 14 residues. The CDR3 DNA reads as TGTGCCAGCAGCTTAGGTGGACAACGCTATGGCTACACCTTC. It specifies CASSLGGQRYGYTF.

The rearrangement joins TRBV11-2 to TRBJ1-4; no reliable D call. Germline V CDR1 and CDR2: SGHAT, FQNNGV. V was pared by 4 bases and J by 6 bases, with 12 bases between. This CDR3 is 14 amino acids long. CDR3 nucleotides: TGTGCCAGCAGCTCGGACTCGTATGATGAAAAACTGTTTTTT. Encoded protein: CASSSDSYDEKLFF. Based on the CDR3 plus reference TRBV11-2 and TRBJ1-4, the full variable domain is EAGVAQSPRYKIIEKRQSVAFWCNPISGHATLYWYQQILGQGPKLLIQFQNNGVVDDSQLPKDRFSAERLKGVDSTLKIQPAKLEDSAVYLCASSSDSYDEKLFFGSGTQLSVL.

The chain recombines TRBV6-5 with TRBJ2-3; D is ambiguous. This CDR3 is 11 amino acids long. Trimming took off 5 bases at V and 3 bases at J, with 3 bases between the two ends. CDR1 and CDR2 from the germline V gene are MNHEY and SVGAGI. CDR3 nucleotide sequence: TGTGCCAGCAGTCCTACAGATACGCAGTATTTT. Protein: CASSPTDTQYF.

The rearrangement uses TRBV15 and TRBJ2-3; unclear D gene. Germline values: CDR1 LNHNV, CDR2 YYDKDF (reference sequence). The CDR3 is 12 residues long. Trimming took off 5 bases at V and 3 bases at J, with 6 bases between the two ends. This CDR3 reads CATSGRTDTQYF. In DNA form, the CDR3 reads TGTGCCACCAGCGGGCGAACAGATACGCAGTATTTT. Full variable domain (rest looked up from reference TRBV15 and TRBJ2-3): DAMVIQNPRYQVTQFGKPVTLSCSQTLNHNVMYWYQQKSSQAPKLLFHYYDKDFNNEADTPDNFQSRRPNTSFCFLDIRSPGLGDTAMYLCATSGRTDTQYFGPGTRLTVL.

V gene TRBV4-3 combines with J gene TRBJ1-5, with TRBD1 matching over 7 bases. From germline, CDR1 is LGHNA and CDR2 YSLEER. V lost 3 bases and J lost 6; bases outside the gene matches: 5. The length of the CDR3 is 14 residues. CDR3 residues: CASSQRQGSQPQHF. The CDR3 region has the DNA TGCGCCAGCAGCCAGAGACAGGGAAGTCAGCCCCAGCATTTT.

A few counts support this clone. The chain has TRBV28 and TRBJ1-2; D not resolved. Between the trimmed V and J ends, which lost 4 bases and 6 bases, there was a span of 9 bases. The CDR3 length is 12 residues. Germline CDR1 and CDR2: MDHEN and SYDVKM. The CDR3 DNA reads as TGTGCCAGCAGTTCCGGGATCAATGGCTACACCTTC. This codes for CASSSGINGYTF.

The genes are TRBV12-5 and TRBJ1-3; D is unclear. V lost 7 bases, J lost 0 bases, and 13 bases lay in between. Germline CDR1 is LGHNT and CDR2 is FRNRAP. The CDR3 is 15 amino acids. The CDR3 is CASALGTNSGNTIYF. CDR3 DNA sequence: TGTGCTAGTGCCCTAGGCACCAACTCTGGAAACACCATATATTTT.

DNA for the CDR3: TGTGCCAGCAGCAAAGTTTACAAGATTTCACCCCTCCACTTT. It translates to CASSKVYKISPLHF. V usage is TRBV21-1 and J usage is TRBJ1-6; the table's D gene call, TRBD1, was not cross checked with the DNA. TRBV21-1 is deemed a pseudogene. There are 14 residues in the CDR3.

This clone was observed once. The chain couples TRBV6-5 to TRBJ2-7; TRBD1 agrees at 7 bases. The germline gives CDR1 MNHEY, CDR2 SVGAGI. The CDR3 contains 13 residues. With V trimmed by 6 bases and J by 4 bases, 6 bases remained unmatched. CDR3 in amino acids: CASRERGPYEQYF. CDR3 DNA sequence: TGTGCCAGCAGGGAGAGGGGGCCGTACGAGCAGTACTTC.

This clone was counted at least ten times. This chain links TRBV19 with TRBJ2-2, with 7 bases that match TRBD1. Per the germline V gene, CDR1 is LNHDA and CDR2 is SQIVND (reference sequence). CDR3 length equals 15 residues. V lost 6 bases, J lost 3 bases, and 7 bases stayed unmatched. The CDR3 spells CASSGQAGYTGELFF. The CDR3 DNA follows: TGTGCCAGTAGCGGACAGGCAGGGTACACCGGGGAGCTGTTTTTT.

This clone has only a few counts. The chain uses TRBV9 and TRBJ1-2; 9 bases are shared with TRBD1. This CDR3 contains 14 residues. After removal of 3 bases from V and 7 bases from J, the junction contained 7 bases not matched to a gene. Germline lookup yields CDR1 SGDLS and CDR2 YYNGEE. The DNA for the CDR3 is TGTGCCAGCAGCGGCACACAGGGGGCTCCTGGCTACACCTTC. Its protein is CASSGTQGAPGYTF.

The chain is built from TRBV18 and TRBJ1-1; D might be TRBD1 (5 bases). The CDR3 runs to 15 residues. V was shortened by 1 base and J by 5 bases, with 14 bases between the two germline ends. The V gene's germline CDR1 is KGHSH and CDR2 LQKENI. CDR3 in amino acids: CASSPQGAGLTEAFF. CDR3 bases: TGTGCCAGCTCACCACAAGGCGCAGGGTTAACTGAAGCTTTCTTT. Full variable domain (remainder filled in from reference TRBV18 and TRBJ1-1): NAGVMQNPRHLVRRRGQEARLRCSPMKGHSHVYWYRQLPEEGLKFMVYLQKENIIDESGMPKERFSAEFPKEGPSILRIQQVVRGDSAAYFCASSPQGAGLTEAFFGQGTRLTVV.

This CDR3 reads CASSQQTVDGYTF. The CDR3 nucleotides are TGCGCCAGCAGCCAACAGACAGTCGATGGCTACACCTTC. V gene TRBV5-1 combines with J gene TRBJ1-2; a weak D match, TRBD1 (5 bases). Germline loops: CDR1 SGHRS, CDR2 YFSETQ. V lost 4 bases to trimming and J lost 6 bases, with 13 bases between them. The CDR3 consists of 13 residues. Variable domain in full (rest from reference TRBV5-1 and TRBJ1-2): KAGVTQTPRYLIKTRGQQVTLSCSPISGHRSVSWYQQTPGQGLQFLFEYFSETQRNKGNFPGRFSGRQFSNSRSEMNVSTLELGDSALYLCASSQQTVDGYTFGSGTRLTVV.

The chain recombines TRBV7-8 with TRBJ2-1, with 8 bases fitting TRBD2. The CDR3 has 13 residues. Germline CDR1 and CDR2: SGHVS and FQNEAQ. Trimming cost V 7 bases and J 5 bases; bases outside gene matches: 4. The CDR3 DNA follows: TGTGCCAGCAAAGAGCGGGGGAACAATGAGCAGTTCTTC. Translated, it gives CASKERGNNEQFF. Using reference TRBV7-8 and TRBJ2-1 for the parts outside the CDR3, the full variable domain is GAGVSQSPRYKVAKRGQDVALRCDPISGHVSLFWYQQALGQGPEFLTYFQNEAQLDKSGLPSDRFFAERPEGSVSTLKIQRTQQEDSAVYLCASKERGNNEQFFGPGTRLTVL.

This chain joins TRBV7-2 and TRBJ2-2; D gene uncertain. Germline CDR1 reads SGHTA; CDR2 reads FQGNSA. Trimming cost V 6 bases and J 5 bases, with 7 bases left between them. The CDR3 sequence is 12 residues long. In nucleotides, the CDR3 is TGTGCCAGCAGGGCCATGACCGGGGAGCTGTTTTTT. It codes for CASRAMTGELFF.

V gene TRBV7-6 combines with J gene TRBJ1-1, with 11 bases matching TRBD1. The length of the CDR3 is 17 residues. V shed 4 bases, J shed 0 bases, and the junction held 7 bases outside the gene matches. Germline CDR1 reads SGHVS; CDR2 reads FNYEAQ. This CDR3 is CASSSGQGDSMNTEAFF. The DNA for the CDR3 is TGTGCCAGCAGCTCGGGACAGGGGGACTCTATGAACACTGAAGCTTTCTTT.

This clone was detected only a few times. The V gene is TRBV5-1, the J gene TRBJ1-3, with a weak D call TRBD1 (5 bases). Germline V lookup: CDR1 SGHRS, CDR2 YFSETQ. The ends were cut back, 3 bases at V and 4 bases at J, with 8 bases in the middle. The CDR3 sequence is 13 residues long. The CDR3 is CASSSQGGNTIYF. In nucleotides, the CDR3 is TGCGCCAGCAGCTCCCAGGGCGGAAACACCATATATTTT.